This T cell receptor beta chain was captured by sequencing in a study of shared clonotypes between healthy human individuals. Study-level findings and limits: Estimated richness values were generally larger in naive subsets than in memory subsets. Several donors had 5% to 6% of their naive CD4 clonotypes in common.

The assay ran at deep level. Authors' data handling: Filtering differed because ImmunoSEQ produced junction-only sequences that carried no quality scores. Measured with immunoSEQ multiplex PCR; TCRdb has only the in-frame clones, and not every one. The D gene and trimming were derived from the DNA, and the V and J assignments and clone size from that table. This sample has some 2,500,000 clones; just under 95% occur once, and the top ten carry 0.37%. CDR1 is SNHLY and CDR2 is FYNNEI in the germline V gene. The ends were cut back, 5 bases at V and 2 bases at J, with 3 bases in the middle. The CDR3 loop spans 11 amino acids. This clone was recorded a few times. Its antigen is unknown. The same CDR3 arises from other DNA sequences in this sample as well.

The gene calls are TRBV2 and TRBJ2-5, with unresolved D. The sample was naive CD4+ T cells from PBMCs. Subset noted: CD45RA+ positively selected. This clonotype originated in a man aged 18 to 29 in good health. Some clones in this sample may be carry-over from other donors' samples. This CDR3 is CASSPQETQYF. In DNA form, the CDR3 reads TGTGCCAGCAGTCCTCAAGAGACCCAGTACTTC.